The source of this T cell receptor beta chain is a study of Graves' ophthalmopathy and Graves' hyperthyroidism. Ophthalmopathy not arising within 18 months of follow-up defined hyperthyroidism as stable. The TCR beta CDR3 regions underwent amplification from RNA transcripts. Scientists carried out first-round RT-PCR using HTBI primers and then a second-round multiplex PCR. TCRdb processed the multiplex PCR reads anew with MiXCR; each CDR3 protein has one entry. The profile shows 300,000 to 500,000 distinct CDR3 sequences, approximately 15% of them singletons. Germline V gives CDR1 SGHRS, CDR2 YFSETQ. The CDR3 extends over 15 amino acids. The V gene lost 7 bases and the J gene lost 4 bases, with 20 bases spanning the gap.

Specimen: peripheral blood. This TCR was recovered from a woman aged 18-30 years with stable Graves' hyperthyroidism. The J gene is TRBJ2-5, the V gene TRBV5-1; D gene ambiguous. CDR3 sequence: CASAPSAPVGETQYF. CDR3 in DNA: TGCGCCAGCGCCCCCTCGGCACCCGTCGGAGAGACCCAGTACTTC.